The 28 T cell receptor beta chains below were found in one sample sequenced in a study of beta chain features in type 1 diabetes. Study-wide results and limits: TCRB CDR3 length was moderately but significantly reduced in all four CD4+ subsets of Type 1 diabetes patients.

The investigators reverse transcribed all of the isolated RNA, so they sequenced expressed TCRB transcripts. Libraries were prepared by immunoSEQ multiplex PCR; TCRdb keeps only in-frame clonotypes and omits some of them. The sample has 550,000 to 850,000 clones; around 15% are singletons. Antigens for these TCRs are unknown. Sequencing input: naive CD4+ T cells from blood. The receptors come from a man younger than 30 with type 1 diabetes.

The chain carries TRBV19 and TRBJ2-5, with 10 bases matching TRBD2. The V and J ends lost 6 bases and 4 bases, in that order; junction bases with no gene match: 5. This CDR3 is built from 14 residues. Germline V CDR1 and CDR2: LNHDA, SQIVND (reference sequence). The DNA of the CDR3 is TGTGCCAGTAGGGTTAGCGGGGGGAGAGAGACCCAGTACTTC. Its protein is CASRVSGGRETQYF.

The rearrangement links TRBV5-6 to TRBJ2-7; TRBD2 matches 7 bases. With V trimmed by 2 bases and J by 2 bases, 1 base remained unmatched. CDR1 is SGHDT and CDR2 is YYEEEE in the germline V gene. CDR3 length: 13 amino acids. As DNA, the CDR3 is TGTGCCAGCAGCTTCGGGGGGACCTACGAGCAGTACTTC. This sequence encodes CASSFGGTYEQYF.

This clone has a handful of counts. The rearrangement joins TRBV30 to TRBJ1-5, with TRBD1 as a possible D gene (5 bases). Germline lookup yields CDR1 GTSNPN and CDR2 SVGIG (reference sequence). V dropped 1 base and J dropped 3 bases, with 13 bases sitting between them. The CDR3 is 15 amino acids. The DNA for the CDR3 is TGTGCCTGGAGTGCAACCGGGACTAACAATCAGCCCCAGCATTTT. Translated: CAWSATGTNNQPQHF.

The chain combines TRBV5-5 with TRBJ1-2; a weak D match, TRBD1 (6 bases). The CDR3 loop spans 13 amino acids. Trimming took off 2 bases at V and 3 bases at J, with 8 bases between the two ends. The germline gives CDR1 SGHKS, CDR2 YYEKEE (reference sequence). CDR3 nucleotide sequence: TGTGCCAGCAGCTTACGGACAGACTATGGCTACACCTTC. Protein: CASSLRTDYGYTF.

This clone was counted only a few times. In nucleotides, the CDR3 is TGCGCCAGCAGCCAAGGCCGGGTCGGCAGAACCGACACTGGGGCTTTCTTT. Amino acid sequence: CASSQGRVGRTDTGAFF. The chain combines TRBV4-1 with TRBJ1-1, with D hard to call. Germline V gene data show CDR1 as MGHRA and CDR2 as YSYEKL. CDR3 length: 17 residues. Trimming shortened V by 1 base and J by 11 bases, and 26 bases separated the two germline ends.

V and J are TRBV7-9 and TRBJ1-5, with 8 bases fitting TRBD1. The trim removed 4 bases at V and 7 bases at J, leaving 6 bases unmatched. Germline CDR1 reads SEHNR; CDR2 reads FQNEAQ (reference sequence). This CDR3 is 14 amino acids long. As DNA, the CDR3 is TGTGCCAGCAGCTCCGGACAGGGATGGCAGCCCCAGCATTTT. Its translation: CASSSGQGWQPQHF.

This clone was found a few times. The genes are TRBV9 and TRBJ2-3; the D gene is possibly TRBD1 (6 bases). The germline CDR1 and CDR2 sequences are SGDLS and YYNGEE. The length of the CDR3 is 14 residues. V was clipped by 4 bases and J by 4 bases, with 13 bases between them. The CDR3 sequence is CASSPETGPDTQYF. CDR3 DNA: TGTGCCAGCAGCCCGGAGACAGGCCCAGATACGCAGTATTTT.

This chain uses TRBV5-1 with TRBJ2-7; possibly TRBD2 for D (6 bases). Germline V gene sequence: CDR1 SGHRS, CDR2 YFSETQ. Trimming removed 4 bases at V and 6 bases at J, with 29 bases between. The CDR3 totals 18 residues. The CDR3, as DNA: TGCGCCAGCAGCCCCGAGGCGGGTCCGGGGGACCTCGGGGGCGAGCAGTACTTC. Translated: CASSPEAGPGDLGGEQYF. Together with reference TRBV5-1 and TRBJ2-7, the CDR3 gives the full variable domain: KAGVTQTPRYLIKTRGQQVTLSCSPISGHRSVSWYQQTPGQGLQFLFEYFSETQRNKGNFPGRFSGRQFSNSRSEMNVSTLELGDSALYLCASSPEAGPGDLGGEQYFGPGTRLTVT.

This clone has only a few counts. V and J are TRBV9 and TRBJ2-4; D might be TRBD2 (6 bases). V lost 4 bases and J lost 0, with 14 bases in between. Germline V gene lookup returns CDR1 SGDLS and CDR2 YYNGEE. The CDR3 spans 16 residues. CDR3 region: CASSPQGLLAKNIQYF. Written as DNA, the CDR3 is TGTGCCAGCAGCCCCCAGGGACTTCTAGCCAAAAACATTCAGTACTTC.

The chain carries TRBV25-1 and TRBJ1-5, with TRBD1 matching 7 bases. CDR3 length: 14 amino acids. Unmatched junction bases numbered 3, after V lost 5 bases and J lost 2 bases. Germline assignment: CDR1 MGHDK and CDR2 SYGVNS. The DNA of the CDR3 is TGTGCCAGCAGTCCCCAGGGGGGCAATCAGCCCCAGCATTTT. Translation gives CASSPQGGNQPQHF.

The chain is built from TRBV18 and TRBJ1-1; D unclear. The CDR3 spans 12 residues. Germline CDR1 and CDR2: KGHSH and LQKENI. V was pared by 4 bases and J by 2 bases, with 5 bases between. The CDR3 region is CASSLVNTEAFF. The CDR3 coding sequence is TGTGCCAGCTCACTCGTAAACACTGAAGCTTTCTTT.

There are a few counts of this clone. V and J are TRBV10-3 and TRBJ2-7; D is uncertain. V was clipped by 0 bases and J by 4 bases, with 10 bases between them. The CDR3 covers 14 residues. From germline, CDR1 is ENHRY and CDR2 SYGVKD. CDR3 sequence (DNA): TGTGCCATCAGTGAGTCATCAGAGGTGTACGAGCAGTACTTC. This translates into CAISESSEVYEQYF.

This clone was seen a handful of times. This chain joins TRBV30 and TRBJ2-3; D is ambiguous. CDR1 and CDR2 (germline): GTSNPN, SVGIG (reference sequence). There are 12 residues in the CDR3. V lost 3 bases, J lost 0 bases, and 4 bases lay in between. CDR3 in DNA: TGTGCCTGGAGGGCTAGCACAGATACGCAGTATTTT. This sequence encodes CAWRASTDTQYF.

The V and J genes are TRBV2 and TRBJ2-7; 10 bases match TRBD1. From germline, CDR1 is SNHLY and CDR2 FYNNEI. The CDR3 consists of 13 residues. The ends lost 8 bases at V and 5 bases at J; junction bases unmatched: 6. This CDR3 is CASAGTGVDEQYF. In DNA, the CDR3 is TGTGCCAGCGCCGGGACAGGGGTAGACGAGCAGTACTTC.

This clone has a handful of counts. The J gene is TRBJ2-1, the V gene TRBV28; unclear D gene. V was clipped by 6 bases and J by 10 bases, with 10 bases between them. CDR3 length equals 11 residues. Germline assignment: CDR1 MDHEN and CDR2 SYDVKM. The CDR3 sequence is CASSLHLEQFF. Written as DNA, the CDR3 is TGTGCCAGCAGCCTCCACCTAGAGCAGTTCTTC.

The chain recombines TRBV2 with TRBJ2-3; D is uncertain. Germline CDR1 is SNHLY and CDR2 is FYNNEI. V lost 6 bases, J lost 6 bases, and 10 bases lay in between. This CDR3 spans 12 amino acids. DNA for the CDR3: TGTGCCAGCAGAGCTTCCGGGGATACGCAGTATTTT. Residues: CASRASGDTQYF.

In its sample, this clone was seen a few times. The V and J genes are TRBV7-8 and TRBJ2-3; tentatively, D is TRBD1 (7 bases). The V gene lost 2 bases and the J gene lost 0 bases, with 15 bases spanning the gap. This CDR3 contains 17 residues. Germline V gene data show CDR1 as SGHVS and CDR2 as FQNEAQ. The DNA of the CDR3 is TGTGCCAGCAGCTTAAGACCAGGGGGGTCTAGCACAGATACGCAGTATTTT. Translation gives CASSLRPGGSSTDTQYF.

This clone was counted a few times. The chain combines TRBV5-1 with TRBJ2-7, with TRBD1 as a possible D gene (6 bases). Germline CDR1 SGHRS, CDR2 YFSETQ. Trimming cost V 2 bases and J 2 bases, with 11 bases left between them. The CDR3 totals 14 residues. The CDR3 DNA sequence: TGCGCCAGCAGCTTACAGGGACCTCCCTACGAGCAGTACTTC. Residues: CASSLQGPPYEQYF. Variable domain in full (rest from reference TRBV5-1 and TRBJ2-7): KAGVTQTPRYLIKTRGQQVTLSCSPISGHRSVSWYQQTPGQGLQFLFEYFSETQRNKGNFPGRFSGRQFSNSRSEMNVSTLELGDSALYLCASSLQGPPYEQYFGPGTRLTVT.

The rearrangement uses TRBV10-3 and TRBJ2-7; D remains unclear. This CDR3 has 14 amino acids. Trimming removed 4 bases from V and 0 bases from J, with 10 bases in between. Germline-derived CDR1 and CDR2 are ENHRY and SYGVKD. The CDR3 sequence: CAISGTLNSYEQYF. CDR3 DNA: TGTGCCATCAGTGGAACACTAAACTCCTACGAGCAGTACTTC.

CDR3 bases: TGTGCCAGCAGCGTAAGGGGATTCTCTGGAAACACCATATATTTT. This gives the protein CASSVRGFSGNTIYF. The chain uses TRBV9 and TRBJ1-3, with D maybe TRBD1 (5 bases). CDR1 and CDR2 from the germline V gene are SGDLS and YYNGEE. This CDR3 is built from 15 residues. The V gene lost 1 base and the J gene lost 0 bases, with 8 bases spanning the gap.

V gene TRBV28 combines with J gene TRBJ1-2; D is uncertain. The V gene's germline CDR1 is MDHEN and CDR2 SYDVKM. V was trimmed by 4 bases and J by 0 bases, leaving 12 bases between them. This CDR3 region has 15 residues. The CDR3 DNA reads as TGTGCCAGCAGTTCGCACCAGGAGACTAACTATGGCTACACCTTC. It translates to CASSSHQETNYGYTF.

Worth noting for this clone: One junction end disagrees with the germline gene, perhaps due to a read error. The CDR3 DNA sequence: TGTGCCAGCAGCCAAGATGGTGGATTTTCCTATGGCTACACCTTC. This encodes CASSQDGGFSYGYTF. The gene calls are TRBV4-1 and TRBJ1-2, with D uncertain. The CDR3 loop spans 15 amino acids. CDR1 is MGHRA and CDR2 is YSYEKL in the germline V gene.

There are a few counts of this clone. This chain links TRBV30 with TRBJ1-2; D might be TRBD1 (5 bases). V dropped 5 bases and J dropped 4 bases, with 17 bases sitting between them. Germline V gene data show CDR1 as GTSNPN and CDR2 as SVGIG (reference sequence). The CDR3 totals 14 residues. The CDR3 spells CAWSSGPGVYGYTF. In DNA, the CDR3 is TGTGCCTGGTCCTCGGGACCCGGGGTCTATGGCTACACCTTC.

This clone was detected a few times. V usage is TRBV5-1 and J usage is TRBJ2-1, with D possibly matching TRBD2 (5 bases). The CDR3 length is 14 residues. V was trimmed by 4 bases and J by 4 bases, leaving 12 bases between them. From germline, CDR1 is SGHRS and CDR2 YFSETQ. CDR3 coding DNA: TGCGCCAGCAGCCCTACCGGGGAATACAATGAGCAGTTCTTC. This gives the protein CASSPTGEYNEQFF.

This clone was seen a handful of times. This chain uses TRBV7-2 with TRBJ2-2; TRBD1 matches 8 bases. V was clipped by 3 bases and J by 2 bases; unmatched bases: 5. The germline CDR1 and CDR2 sequences are SGHTA and FQGNSA. The CDR3 length is 16 residues. CDR3 nucleotides: TGTGCCAGCAGCTTTCTGGACAGGGATAACACCGGGGAGCTGTTTTTT. Its translation is CASSFLDRDNTGELFF. Based on the CDR3 plus reference TRBV7-2 and TRBJ2-2, the full variable domain is GAGVSQSPSNKVTEKGKDVELRCDPISGHTALYWYRQSLGQGLEFLIYFQGNSAPDKSGLPSDRFSAERTGGSVSTLTIQRTQQEDSAVYLCASSFLDRDNTGELFFGEGSRLTVL.

Details on this clone: This same CDR3 is encoded by further DNA sequences in the sample. The V call is TRBV10-3, the J call TRBJ2-7, with TRBD1 as a possible D gene (6 bases). Germline V CDR1 and CDR2: ENHRY, SYGVKD. Trimming removed 6 bases at V and 4 bases at J, with 10 bases between. The CDR3 is 12 amino acids. CDR3 in amino acids: CAISKQGYEQYF. In DNA form, the CDR3 reads TGTGCCATCAGCAAACAGGGTTACGAGCAGTACTTC.

This clone was found once. The chain combines TRBV18 with TRBJ1-5; 7 bases agree with TRBD1. From germline, CDR1 is KGHSH and CDR2 LQKENI. V gave up 0 bases and J gave up 2 bases; unmatched junction bases: 1. This CDR3 spans 15 amino acids. In DNA, the CDR3 is TGTGCCAGCTCACCACCTCAGGGGGGCAATCAGCCCCAGCATTTT. Residues: CASSPPQGGNQPQHF.

This clone came up a few times. CDR3 loop: CASRTSGGNSYEQYF. CDR3 coding DNA: TGTGCCAGCAGGACTAGCGGGGGGAACTCCTACGAGCAGTACTTC. This chain uses TRBV7-2 with TRBJ2-7; TRBD2 matches at 13 bases. CDR3 length: 15 amino acids. Germline V gene sequence: CDR1 SGHTA, CDR2 FQGNSA. The V and J ends lost 6 bases and 0 bases, in that order; junction bases with no gene match: 2.